The table lists the clone carrying this T cell receptor (beta chain) with a few counts. The antigen remains undetermined. The junction does not match germline at one end; this may be a read error. The CDR3 has 16 residues. Germline loops: CDR1 SSHAT, CDR2 FNYEAQ (reference sequence). The data originate from a study of cytomegalovirus exposure and HLA in healthy donors. Points from the study as a whole: Through in vitro validation, three CMV-associated chains were shown to be specific for CMV antigens. The availability of immune exposure information extended only to CMV serostatus. Later genetic work tied a missense DCLRE1C variant to beta-chain V and J trimming.

The PCR employed 60 Vbeta primers together with 13 Jbeta primers. The assay was immunoSEQ multiplex PCR, and TCRdb's table has in-frame clones only and misses some. The table lists 65,000 to 100,000 clones, 60% to 80% of them singletons, with approximately 2.3% in the top ten. The receptor comes from a man aged 40-50 years in good health and CMV-seronegative. The chain has TRBV7-7 and TRBJ2-1, with 7 positions matching TRBD2. The sequenced material came from PBMCs. CDR3 sequence reads: CASSLGRLALGHEQFF. As DNA, the CDR3 is TGTGCTAGCAGCTTAGGGCGACTAGCCCTTGGTCATGAGCAGTTCTTC.